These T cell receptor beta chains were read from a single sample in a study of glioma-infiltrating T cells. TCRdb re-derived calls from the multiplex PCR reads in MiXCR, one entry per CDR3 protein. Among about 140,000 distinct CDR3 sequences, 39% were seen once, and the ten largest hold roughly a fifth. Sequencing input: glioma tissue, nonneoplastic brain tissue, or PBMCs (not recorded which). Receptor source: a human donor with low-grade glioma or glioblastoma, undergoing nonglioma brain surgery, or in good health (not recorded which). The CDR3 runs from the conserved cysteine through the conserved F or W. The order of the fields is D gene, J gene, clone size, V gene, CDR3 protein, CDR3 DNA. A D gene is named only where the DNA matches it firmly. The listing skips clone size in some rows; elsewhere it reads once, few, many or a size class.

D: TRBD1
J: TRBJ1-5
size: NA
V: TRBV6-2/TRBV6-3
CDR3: CASGQGYQPQHF
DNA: TGTGCCAGCGGACAGGGTTATCAGCCCCAGCATTTT

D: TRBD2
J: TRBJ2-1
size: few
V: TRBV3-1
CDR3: CASSHYRSGSYNEQFF
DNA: TGTGCCAGCAGCCATTACCGTAGCGGGAGCTACAATGAGCAGTTCTTC

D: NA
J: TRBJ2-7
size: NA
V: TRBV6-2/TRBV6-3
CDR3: CASRELGRGYDQYF
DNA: TGTGCCAGCAGAGAGTTAGGACGAGGCTACGATCAGTACTTC

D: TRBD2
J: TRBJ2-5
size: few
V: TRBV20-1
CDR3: CSARGPSGKESETQYF
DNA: TGCAGTGCTAGAGGTCCTAGCGGGAAGGAGTCGGAGACCCAGTACTTC

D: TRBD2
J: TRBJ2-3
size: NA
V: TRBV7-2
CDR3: CASSLDLAGFSDTQYF
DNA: TGTGCCAGCAGCTTAGATCTAGCGGGATTTTCAGATACGCAGTATTTT

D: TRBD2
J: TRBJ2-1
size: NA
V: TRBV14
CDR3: CASSLGTSLTQFF
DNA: TGTGCCAGCAGCCTAGGGACTAGCTTGACGCAGTTCTTC

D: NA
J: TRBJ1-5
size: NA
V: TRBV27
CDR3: CASSDSDQPQHF
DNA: TGTGCCAGCAGTGATTCGGATCAGCCCCAGCATTTT

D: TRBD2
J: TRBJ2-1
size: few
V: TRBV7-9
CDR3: CASSLLGLAGAYNEQFF
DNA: TGTGCCAGCAGCCTCCTGGGACTAGCGGGGGCCTACAATGAGCAGTTCTTC

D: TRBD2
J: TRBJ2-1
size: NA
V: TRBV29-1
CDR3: CSVEDIDVRESSYNEQFF
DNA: TGCAGCGTTGAAGATATCGATGTGCGGGAGAGCTCCTACAATGAGCAGTTCTTC

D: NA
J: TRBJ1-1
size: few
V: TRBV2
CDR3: CASRRQSNTEAFF
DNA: TGTGCCAGCAGGAGACAGTCGAACACTGAAGCTTTCTTT

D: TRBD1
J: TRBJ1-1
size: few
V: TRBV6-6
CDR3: CASSYSTRAGGDTEAFF
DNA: TGTGCCAGCAGTTACTCGACGAGGGCAGGGGGCGACACTGAAGCTTTCTTT

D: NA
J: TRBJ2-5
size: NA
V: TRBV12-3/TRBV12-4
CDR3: CASSVSSLSETQYF
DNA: TGTGCCAGCAGTGTCAGTTCTTTGTCCGAGACCCAGTACTTC

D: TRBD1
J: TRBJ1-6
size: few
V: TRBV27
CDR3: CASSYGTGHSPLHF
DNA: TGTGCCAGCAGCTACGGGACAGGGCATTCACCCCTCCACTTT

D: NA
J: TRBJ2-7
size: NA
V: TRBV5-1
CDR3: CASSLLRDSYEQYF
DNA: TGCGCCAGCAGCTTATTGAGGGACTCCTACGAGCAGTACTTC

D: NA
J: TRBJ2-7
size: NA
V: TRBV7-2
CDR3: CASSFPDSYEQYF
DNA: TGTGCCAGCAGCTTTCCGGACTCCTACGAGCAGTACTTC

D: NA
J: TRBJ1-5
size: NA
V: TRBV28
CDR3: CASSSRNLPGQPQHF
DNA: TGTGCCAGCAGTTCCCGGAATCTACCGGGGCAGCCCCAGCATTTT

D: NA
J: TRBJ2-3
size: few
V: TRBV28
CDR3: CASNPRRAVTDTQYF
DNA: TGTGCCAGCAACCCTCGACGAGCGGTAACAGATACGCAGTATTTT

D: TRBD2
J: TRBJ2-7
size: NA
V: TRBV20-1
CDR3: CSARLAGALGQYF
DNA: TGCAGTGCTAGACTAGCGGGGGCCTTAGGGCAGTACTTC

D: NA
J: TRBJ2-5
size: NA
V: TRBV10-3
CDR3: CAISDFQETQYF
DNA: TGTGCCATCAGCGACTTCCAAGAGACCCAGTACTTC

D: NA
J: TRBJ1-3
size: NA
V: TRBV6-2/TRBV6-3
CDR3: CASSYGLNYGNTIYF
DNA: TGTGCCAGCAGTTACGGACTCAACTATGGAAACACCATATATTTT

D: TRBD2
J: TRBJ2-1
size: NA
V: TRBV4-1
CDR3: CASSQDKASGEQFF
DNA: TGCGCCAGCAGCCAAGATAAGGCTAGCGGTGAGCAGTTCTTC

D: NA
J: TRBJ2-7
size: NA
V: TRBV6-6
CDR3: CASSYSEATDYEQYF
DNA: TGTGCCAGCAGTTACTCGGAGGCTACAGACTACGAGCAGTACTTC

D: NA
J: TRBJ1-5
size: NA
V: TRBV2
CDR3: CASSPVGSNQPQHF
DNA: TGTGCCAGCAGTCCGGTCGGAAGCAATCAGCCCCAGCATTTT

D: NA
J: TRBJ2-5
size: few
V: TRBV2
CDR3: CASRTGTNQETQYF
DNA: TGTGCCAGCAGAACCGGGACCAACCAAGAGACCCAGTACTTC

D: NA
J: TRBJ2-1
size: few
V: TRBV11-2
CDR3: CASSLDLHNEQFF
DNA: TGTGCCAGCAGCTTAGATCTTCATAATGAGCAGTTCTTC

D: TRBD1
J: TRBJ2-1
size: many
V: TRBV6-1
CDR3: CATFGTVYNEQFF
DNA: TGTGCCACTTTCGGGACAGTCTACAATGAGCAGTTCTTC

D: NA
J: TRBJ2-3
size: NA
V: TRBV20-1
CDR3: CSARDGGGGGDTQYF
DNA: TGCAGTGCTAGAGATGGGGGGGGCGGGGGAGATACGCAGTATTTT

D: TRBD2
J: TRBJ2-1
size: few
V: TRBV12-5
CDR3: CASGLAGGYNEQFF
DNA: TGTGCTAGTGGTTTGGCGGGGGGTTACAATGAGCAGTTCTTC

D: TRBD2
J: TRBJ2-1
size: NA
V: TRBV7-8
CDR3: CASSPRLAIVDEQFF
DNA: TGTGCCAGCAGCCCTAGACTAGCAATAGTCGATGAGCAGTTCTTC